The clone carrying this T cell receptor beta chain was seen repeatedly, ten times or more. Its antigen is undetermined. The germline V and J ends were trimmed by 2 bases and 5 bases, with 12 bases remaining between them. The germline gives CDR1 SEHNR, CDR2 FQNEAQ (reference sequence). This CDR3 comprises 14 residues. This sample is part of a study of blood T cells in healthy people across ages. General study points: CMV status of donors was unknown, possibly confounding expanded clonotype changes.

PCR was performed a second time for about 6 to 12 cycles using a sample-barcoded 5' primer and a J-beta primer mix. Template switching added a 12-random-nucleotide identifier to every cDNA molecule. Using its own MiXCR run on the 5' RACE reads, TCRdb lists one record per CDR3 protein. The data hold roughly 500,000 distinct CDR3 sequences, with about 24% observed a single time. This sample was shared with a second study, whose subject was T cells of mothers and their children.

The source material was blood. The chain recombines TRBV7-9 with TRBJ2-5; D is ambiguous. This TCR was recovered from a boy aged 10-17 years in good health. The CDR3: CASSLLVPVETQYF. CDR3 in DNA: TGTGCCAGCAGCTTATTGGTGCCAGTCGAGACCCAGTACTTC.